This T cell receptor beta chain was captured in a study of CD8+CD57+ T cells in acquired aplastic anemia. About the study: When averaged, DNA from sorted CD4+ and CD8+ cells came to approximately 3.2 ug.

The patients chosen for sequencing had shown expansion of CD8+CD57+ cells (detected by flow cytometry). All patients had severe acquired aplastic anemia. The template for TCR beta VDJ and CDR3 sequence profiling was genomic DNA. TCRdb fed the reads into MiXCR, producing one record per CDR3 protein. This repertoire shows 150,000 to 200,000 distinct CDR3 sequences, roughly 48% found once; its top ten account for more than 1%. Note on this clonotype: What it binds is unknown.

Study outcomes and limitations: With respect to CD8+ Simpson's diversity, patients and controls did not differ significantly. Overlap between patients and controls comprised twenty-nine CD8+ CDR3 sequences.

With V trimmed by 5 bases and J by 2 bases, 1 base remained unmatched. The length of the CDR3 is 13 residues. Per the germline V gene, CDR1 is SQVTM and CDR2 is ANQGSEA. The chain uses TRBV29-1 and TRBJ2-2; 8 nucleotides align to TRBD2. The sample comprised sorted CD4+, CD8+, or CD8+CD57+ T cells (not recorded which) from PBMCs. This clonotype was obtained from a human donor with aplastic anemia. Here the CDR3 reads CSVLAGNTGELFF. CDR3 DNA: TGCAGCGTTTTAGCGGGAAACACCGGGGAGCTGTTTTTT.